The 21 T cell receptor beta chains below come from one sample, sequenced in a study of CD8 T cells in ankylosing spondylitis. One entry per CDR3 protein, called by TCRdb with MiXCR from the 5' RACE reads. This table has over 600,000 distinct CDR3 sequences, around 17% appearing once. Antigens for these TCRs are unknown. Study-level results: A TCR beta motif of 7 or 8 highly homologous variants appeared characteristic of ankylosing spondylitis blood.

Sequencing was carried out using blood, either unsorted or a sorted T cell fraction (not recorded which). These TCRs come from a male donor with ankylosing spondylitis.

This clonotype was seen more than once but under ten times. The V and J genes are TRBV20-1 and TRBJ2-5; 10 bases fit TRBD2. The J segment lost 7 bases and the V segment lost 2 bases, leaving 1 base of the junction unmatched. The CDR3 is 12 residues long. CDR1 is DFQATT, CDR2 SNEGSKA, per germline (reference sequence). DNA of the CDR3: TGCAGTGCTAGACTAGCGGGGGTGACCCAGTACTTC. Protein: CSARLAGVTQYF.

The chain uses TRBV10-3 and TRBJ2-5; no firm D call. The V end was cut by 0 bases, the J end by 1 base, with 6 bases between. This CDR3 has 14 residues. Per germline, CDR1 ENHRY and CDR2 SYGVKD. The CDR3 loop is CAISESLTQETQYF. DNA for the CDR3: TGTGCCATCAGTGAGTCGTTGACCCAAGAGACCCAGTACTTC.

This clonotype was observed at least ten times. The chain uses TRBV11-1 and TRBJ2-2; D uncertain. The CDR3 sequence is 16 residues long. The germline gives CDR1 SGHAT, CDR2 FQDESV (reference sequence). Trimming took off 5 bases at V and 2 bases at J, with 15 bases between the two ends. CDR3 protein: CASSPLRGVNTGELFF. The CDR3 DNA sequence: TGTGCCAGCAGCCCACTTCGTGGCGTTAACACCGGGGAGCTGTTTTTT.

In its sample, this clonotype was seen once. The chain couples TRBV29-1 to TRBJ1-1; 8 positions match TRBD1. Germline-derived CDR1 and CDR2 are SQVTM and ANQGSEA. The junction had 4 bases not matched to a gene; V was cut back by 4 bases and J by 0 bases. This CDR3 comprises 14 residues. CDR3 protein: CSVGRQGMNTEAFF. The CDR3, as DNA: TGCAGCGTTGGGCGACAGGGGATGAACACTGAAGCTTTCTTT.

The chain recombines TRBV14 with TRBJ2-3; 14 nucleotides line up with TRBD2. This CDR3 region has 16 residues. The germline CDR1 and CDR2 sequences are SGHDN and FVKESK. Trimming took 2 bases from V and 9 from J; bases not matched to a gene: 7. This chain's CDR3 is CASSQRPGLAGETQYF. DNA for the CDR3: TGTGCCAGCAGCCAAAGGCCGGGACTAGCGGGAGAAACGCAGTATTTT.

This clonotype was counted between two and nine times. The V call is TRBV27, the J call TRBJ2-1, with TRBD2 matching 10 bases. Per the germline V gene, CDR1 is MNHEY and CDR2 is SMNVEV (reference sequence). With 6 bases clipped from V and 6 bases from J, the junction kept 11 bases outside the gene matches. The CDR3 length is 16 residues. CDR3 sequence (DNA): TGTGCCAGCAGCCAAAAAGCGGGAGGGCCGGGCAATGAGCAGTTCTTC. It translates to CASSQKAGGPGNEQFF.

Only a few counts were recorded for this clonotype. The chain uses TRBV20-1 and TRBJ1-1; possibly TRBD1 for D (6 bases). Per the germline V gene, CDR1 is DFQATT and CDR2 is SNEGSKA (reference sequence). The V end was cut by 5 bases, the J end by 7 bases, with 23 bases between. The CDR3 covers 15 residues. The CDR3 nucleotides read TGCAGTGCTCATGGGGGCGGGGCGAGGGTTAATGAAGCTTTCTTT. This codes for CSAHGGGARVNEAFF.

The chain combines TRBV20-1 with TRBJ1-1, with 7 bases aligning to TRBD1. This CDR3 region has 15 residues. V lost 1 base, J lost 5 bases, and 10 bases stayed unmatched. Germline V lookup: CDR1 DFQATT, CDR2 SNEGSKA (reference sequence). In DNA form, the CDR3 reads TGCAGTGCTAGAGGAAACAGGGGTGTGGAGACTGAAGCTTTCTTT. It codes for CSARGNRGVETEAFF.

The chain carries TRBV6-2 or TRBV6-3 and TRBJ2-7, with D perhaps matching TRBD2 (5 bases). Trimming removed 2 bases from V and 7 bases from J, with 12 bases in between. The CDR3 has 13 amino acids. In germline, CDR1 is MNHEY, CDR2 SVGEGT. The CDR3 loop is CASSYVGVGEQYF. In DNA, the CDR3 is TGTGCCAGCAGTTACGTCGGGGTTGGGGAGCAGTACTTC.

This clonotype was counted only a few times. Here the CDR3 reads CASSLQVDSNQPQHF. CDR3 bases: TGTGCCAGCAGCTTACAGGTGGATAGCAATCAGCCCCAGCATTTT. The chain joins TRBV7-2 to TRBJ1-5; D not resolved. Deletions cut 2 bases from V and 0 bases from J, with 8 bases between. The CDR3 has 15 amino acids. CDR1 is SGHTA, CDR2 FQGNSA, per germline.

The gene calls are TRBV20-1 and TRBJ2-7; no definite D call. The CDR3 contains 13 residues. Germline CDR1 is DFQATT and CDR2 is SNEGSKA (reference sequence). Between the trimmed V and J ends, which lost 4 bases and 3 bases, there was a span of 13 bases. The CDR3 region is CSATIPGRYEQYF. The CDR3 nucleotides read TGCAGTGCTACTATACCGGGCCGCTACGAGCAGTACTTC.

A few counts support this clonotype. The chain joins TRBV6-1 to TRBJ1-5; maybe TRBD1 (6 bases). Germline V lookup: CDR1 MNHNS, CDR2 SASEGT. V was pared by 5 bases and J by 6 bases, with 11 bases between. The CDR3 runs to 13 residues. CDR3 amino acids: CASSRGGGQPQHF. DNA for the CDR3: TGTGCCAGCAGTCGAGGGGGGGGTCAGCCCCAGCATTTT.

V usage is TRBV7-9 and J usage is TRBJ2-3, with 9 bases identical to TRBD2. Germline V gives CDR1 SEHNR, CDR2 FQNEAQ (reference sequence). The CDR3 length is 16 residues. V trimming: 5 bases; J trimming: 2 bases; junction bases outside the gene matches: 8. CDR3 protein: CASSLLSGGNTDTQYF. The DNA of the CDR3 is TGTGCCAGCAGCCTTCTTAGCGGGGGAAACACAGATACGCAGTATTTT.

The chain uses TRBV28 and TRBJ2-7; D might be TRBD1 or TRBD2, each matching 6 bases. Germline-derived CDR1 and CDR2 are MDHEN and SYDVKM. The CDR3 loop spans 14 amino acids. The V and J ends lost 5 bases and 3 bases respectively, with 14 bases between them. In DNA, the CDR3 is TGTGCCAGCAGTCCCCCCCGGGGGCTCTACGAGCAGTACTTC. This codes for CASSPPRGLYEQYF.

This clonotype showed up just once. V gene TRBV7-3 combines with J gene TRBJ2-1, with D tentatively TRBD2 (6 bases). V lost 2 bases, J lost 8 bases, and 16 bases lay in between. Germline values: CDR1 SGHTA, CDR2 FQGTGA. The CDR3 is made up of 15 amino acids. For the CDR3, the DNA is TGTGCCAGCAGCTTACTGGGCTGGCCGGGGGATGAGCAGTTCTTC. Encoded protein: CASSLLGWPGDEQFF.

This clonotype was counted only a few times. The chain carries TRBV20-1 and TRBJ2-7; D call uncertain. V was clipped by 5 bases and J by 0 bases, with 5 bases between them. Germline CDR1 DFQATT, CDR2 SNEGSKA (reference sequence). The CDR3 contains 11 residues. The CDR3 DNA sequence: TGCAGTGCTTATAGCTCCTACGAGCAGTACTTC. Its translation is CSAYSSYEQYF.

The rearrangement uses TRBV5-1 and TRBJ2-1, with 8 bases identical to TRBD2. Germline V CDR1 and CDR2: SGHRS, YFSETQ. CDR3 length: 15 residues. The ends lost 3 bases at V and 1 base at J; junction bases unmatched: 3. CDR3 loop: CASSSLADSYNEQFF. The CDR3 coding sequence is TGCGCCAGCAGCTCACTAGCGGATTCCTACAATGAGCAGTTCTTC.

This clonotype was picked up a small number of times. The chain combines TRBV9 with TRBJ1-2; 8 positions agree with TRBD1. The CDR3 length is 16 residues. CDR1 and CDR2 (germline): SGDLS, YYNGEE. V lost 4 bases and J lost 0; bases outside the gene matches: 8. As DNA, the CDR3 is TGTGCCAGCAGCCTCACCGGACAGGGAACTAACTATGGCTACACCTTC. Translation: CASSLTGQGTNYGYTF.

At least ten counts were recorded for this clonotype. The chain couples TRBV12-3 or TRBV12-4 to TRBJ2-1, with a possible D match to TRBD2 (7 bases). Trimming left V 5 bases short and J 3 bases short, with 11 bases between. This CDR3 has 14 amino acids. The CDR3 sequence is CASSTGRDYNEQFF. The CDR3 DNA reads TGTGCCAGCAGTACAGGGAGGGACTACAATGAGCAGTTCTTC.

The genes are TRBV12-3 or TRBV12-4 and TRBJ1-2; 9 bases align to TRBD1. Losses at the gene ends were 3 bases for V and 3 bases for J; bases not matched to a gene: 14. The CDR3 runs to 18 residues. Written as DNA, the CDR3 is TGTGCCAGCAGTTTTTACTTTTGGGACAGGGCTGCTGACTATGGCTACACCTTC. This gives the protein CASSFYFWDRAADYGYTF.

The chain recombines TRBV12-3 or TRBV12-4 with TRBJ2-2; D is unresolved. The CDR3 consists of 15 residues. V was clipped by 6 bases and J by 3 bases, with 14 bases between them. The CDR3 nucleotides read TGTGCCAGCAGCCAGGCCAAGCCTTACACCGGGGAGCTGTTTTTT. It encodes CASSQAKPYTGELFF.